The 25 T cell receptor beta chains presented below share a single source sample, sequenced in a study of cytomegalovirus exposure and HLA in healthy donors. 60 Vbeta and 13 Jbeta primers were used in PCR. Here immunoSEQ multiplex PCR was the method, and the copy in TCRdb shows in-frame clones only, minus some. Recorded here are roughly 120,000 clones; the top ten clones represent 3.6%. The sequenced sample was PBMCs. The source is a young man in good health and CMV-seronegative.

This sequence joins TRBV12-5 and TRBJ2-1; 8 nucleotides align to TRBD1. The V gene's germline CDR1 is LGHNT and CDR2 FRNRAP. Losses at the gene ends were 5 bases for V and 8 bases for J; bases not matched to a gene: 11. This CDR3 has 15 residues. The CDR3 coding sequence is TGTGCTAGTGGTCCCGGGACAGGTTCCATCGATGAGCAGTTCTTC. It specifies CASGPGTGSIDEQFF.

The CDR3 DNA reads TGTGCCAGCAGCCAATACGGAGGGAACTATGGCTACACCTTC. Its protein is CASSQYGGNYGYTF. This chain connects TRBV16 to TRBJ1-2; no clear D. The CDR3 consists of 14 residues. Germline V gene data show CDR1 as KGHSY and CDR2 as FQNENV. V dropped 1 base and J dropped 2 bases, with 8 bases sitting between them.

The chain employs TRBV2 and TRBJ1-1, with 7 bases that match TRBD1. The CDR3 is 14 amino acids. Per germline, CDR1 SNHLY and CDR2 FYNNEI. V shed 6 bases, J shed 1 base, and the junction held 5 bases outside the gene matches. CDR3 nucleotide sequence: TGTGCCAGCAGGACGGACAGGCCGAACACTGAAGCTTTCTTT. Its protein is CASRTDRPNTEAFF.

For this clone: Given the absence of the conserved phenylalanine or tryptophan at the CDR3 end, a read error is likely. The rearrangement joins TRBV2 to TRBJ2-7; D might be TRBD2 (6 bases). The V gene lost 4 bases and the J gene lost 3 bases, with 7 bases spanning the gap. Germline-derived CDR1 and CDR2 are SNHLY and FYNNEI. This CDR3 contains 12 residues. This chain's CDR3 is CASSGDFYEQYL. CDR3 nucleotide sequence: TGTGCCAGCAGTGGGGACTTCTACGAGCAGTACCTC.

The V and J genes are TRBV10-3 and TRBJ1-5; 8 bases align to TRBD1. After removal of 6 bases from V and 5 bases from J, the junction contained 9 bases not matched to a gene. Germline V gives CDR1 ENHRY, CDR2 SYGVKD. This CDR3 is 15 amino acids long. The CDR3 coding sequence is TGTGCCATCAGCCACGATACAGGGGGGCATCAGCCCCAGCATTTT. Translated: CAISHDTGGHQPQHF.

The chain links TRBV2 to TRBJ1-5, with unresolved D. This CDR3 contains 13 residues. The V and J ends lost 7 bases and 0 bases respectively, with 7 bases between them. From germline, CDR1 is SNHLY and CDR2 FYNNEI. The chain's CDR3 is CASNSYSNQPQHF. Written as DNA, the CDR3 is TGTGCCAGCAATAGTTATAGCAATCAGCCCCAGCATTTT.

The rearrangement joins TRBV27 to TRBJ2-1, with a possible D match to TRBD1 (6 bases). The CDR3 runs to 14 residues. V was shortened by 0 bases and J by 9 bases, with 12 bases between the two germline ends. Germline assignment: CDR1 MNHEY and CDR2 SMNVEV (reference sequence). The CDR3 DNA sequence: TGTGCCAGCAGTTTATCGGGGACACGGGGTGAGCAGTTCTTC. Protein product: CASSLSGTRGEQFF.

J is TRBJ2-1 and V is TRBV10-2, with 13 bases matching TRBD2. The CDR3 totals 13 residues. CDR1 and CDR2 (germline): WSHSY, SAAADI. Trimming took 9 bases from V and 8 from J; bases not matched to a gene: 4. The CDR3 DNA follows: TGCGCCAGTCGACTAGCGGGGGGCTATGAGCAGTTCTTC. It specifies CASRLAGGYEQFF.

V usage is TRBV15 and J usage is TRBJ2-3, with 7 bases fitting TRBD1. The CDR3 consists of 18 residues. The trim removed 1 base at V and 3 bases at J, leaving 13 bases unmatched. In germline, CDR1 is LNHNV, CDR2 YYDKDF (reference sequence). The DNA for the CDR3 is TGTGCCACCAGCAGAGCCTGGAAGGGGGCGACCCTAACAGATACGCAGTATTTT. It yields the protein CATSRAWKGATLTDTQYF.

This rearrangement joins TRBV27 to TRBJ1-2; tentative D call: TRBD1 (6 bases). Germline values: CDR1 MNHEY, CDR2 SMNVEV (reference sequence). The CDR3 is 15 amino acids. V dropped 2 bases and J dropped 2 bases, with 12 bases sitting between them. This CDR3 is CASSLRQDRNYGYTF. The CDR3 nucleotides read TGTGCCAGCAGTTTACGGCAAGACAGGAACTATGGCTACACCTTC.

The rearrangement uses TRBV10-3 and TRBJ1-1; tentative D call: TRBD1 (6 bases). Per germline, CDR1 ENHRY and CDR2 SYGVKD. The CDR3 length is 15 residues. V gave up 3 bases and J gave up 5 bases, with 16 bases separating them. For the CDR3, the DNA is TGTGCCATCAGTGATTTAAACAGGGCTTCGACTGAAGCTTTCTTT. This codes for CAISDLNRASTEAFF.

The CDR3 is CASSIDQGGSEAFF. CDR3 nucleotides: TGTGCCAGTAGTATAGACCAGGGAGGGTCTGAAGCTTTCTTT. This chain joins TRBV19 and TRBJ1-1; D is possibly TRBD1 (5 bases). V lost 0 bases, J lost 6 bases, and 11 bases lay in between. The germline gives CDR1 LNHDA, CDR2 SQIVND (reference sequence). The CDR3 covers 14 residues.

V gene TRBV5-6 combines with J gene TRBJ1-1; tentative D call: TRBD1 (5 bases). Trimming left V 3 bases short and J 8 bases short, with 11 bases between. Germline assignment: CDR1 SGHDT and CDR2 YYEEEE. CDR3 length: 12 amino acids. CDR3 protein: CASSWRDAEAFF. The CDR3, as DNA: TGTGCCAGCAGCTGGCGGGACGCAGAAGCTTTCTTT.

The CDR3 region has the DNA TGTGCCAGCAGTTACTCGGAGGTTTTGGCTGAAGCTTTCTTT. Amino acid sequence: CASSYSEVLAEAFF. The chain joins TRBV6-5 to TRBJ1-1, with D unresolved. This CDR3 contains 14 residues. The V gene's germline CDR1 is MNHEY and CDR2 SVGAGI. V gave up 0 bases and J gave up 6 bases, with 11 bases separating them.

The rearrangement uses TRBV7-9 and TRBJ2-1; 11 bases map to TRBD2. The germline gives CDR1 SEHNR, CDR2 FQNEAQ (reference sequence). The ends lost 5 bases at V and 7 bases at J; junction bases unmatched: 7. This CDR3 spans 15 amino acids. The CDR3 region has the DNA TGTGCCAGCAGCATTAGCGGGGGGGCTAAGAATGAGCAGTTCTTC. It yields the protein CASSISGGAKNEQFF.

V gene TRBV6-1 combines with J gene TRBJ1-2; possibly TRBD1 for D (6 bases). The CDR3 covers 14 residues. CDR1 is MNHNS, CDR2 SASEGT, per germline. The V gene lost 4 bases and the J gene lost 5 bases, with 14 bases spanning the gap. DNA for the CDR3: TGTGCCAGCAGTGGGGGGGGCAGGGCGTATGGCTACACCTTC. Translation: CASSGGGRAYGYTF.

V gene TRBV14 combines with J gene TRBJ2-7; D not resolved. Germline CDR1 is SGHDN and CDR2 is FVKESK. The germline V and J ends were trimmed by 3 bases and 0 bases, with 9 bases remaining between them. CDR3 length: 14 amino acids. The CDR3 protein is CASSQEQSSYEQYF. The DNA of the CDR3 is TGTGCCAGCAGCCAGGAACAGAGCTCCTACGAGCAGTACTTC.

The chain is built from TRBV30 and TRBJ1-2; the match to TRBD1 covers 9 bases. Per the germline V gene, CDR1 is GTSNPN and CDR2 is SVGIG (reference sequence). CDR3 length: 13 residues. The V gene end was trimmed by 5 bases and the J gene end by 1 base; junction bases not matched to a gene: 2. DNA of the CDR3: TGTGCCTGGGAGGGACAGGGTAACTATGGCTACACCTTC. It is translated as CAWEGQGNYGYTF.

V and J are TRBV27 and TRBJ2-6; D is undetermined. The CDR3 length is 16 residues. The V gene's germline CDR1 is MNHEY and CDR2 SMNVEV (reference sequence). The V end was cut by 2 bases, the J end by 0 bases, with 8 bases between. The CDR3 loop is CASSLPSSSGANVLTF. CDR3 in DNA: TGTGCCAGCAGTTTACCATCGAGCTCTGGGGCCAACGTCCTGACTTTC.

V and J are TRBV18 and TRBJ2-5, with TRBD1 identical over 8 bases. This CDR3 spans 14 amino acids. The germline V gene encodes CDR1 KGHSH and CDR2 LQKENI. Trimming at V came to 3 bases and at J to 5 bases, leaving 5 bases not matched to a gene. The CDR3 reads CASSPTGARETQYF. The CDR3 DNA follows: TGTGCCAGCTCACCGACAGGGGCTCGGGAGACCCAGTACTTC.

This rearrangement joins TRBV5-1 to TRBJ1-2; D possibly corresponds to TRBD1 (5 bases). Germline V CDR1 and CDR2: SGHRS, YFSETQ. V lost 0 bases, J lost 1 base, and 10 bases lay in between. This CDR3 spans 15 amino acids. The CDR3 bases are TGCGCCAGCAGCTTGGAGCCAGGGATTAACTATGGCTACACCTTC. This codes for CASSLEPGINYGYTF.

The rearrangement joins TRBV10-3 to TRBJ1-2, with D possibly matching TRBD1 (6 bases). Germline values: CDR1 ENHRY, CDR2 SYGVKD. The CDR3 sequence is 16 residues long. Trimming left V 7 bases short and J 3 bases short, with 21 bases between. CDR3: CAIKNVEGVPDYGYTF. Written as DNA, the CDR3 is TGTGCCATCAAAAATGTTGAGGGGGTGCCCGACTATGGCTACACCTTC.

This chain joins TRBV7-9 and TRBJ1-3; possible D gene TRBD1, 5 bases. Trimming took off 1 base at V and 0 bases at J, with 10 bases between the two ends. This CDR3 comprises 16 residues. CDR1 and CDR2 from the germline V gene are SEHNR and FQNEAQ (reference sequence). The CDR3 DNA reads TGTGCCAGCAGCTTAGGCAGCGGGGCCTCTGGAAACACCATATATTTT. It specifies CASSLGSGASGNTIYF.

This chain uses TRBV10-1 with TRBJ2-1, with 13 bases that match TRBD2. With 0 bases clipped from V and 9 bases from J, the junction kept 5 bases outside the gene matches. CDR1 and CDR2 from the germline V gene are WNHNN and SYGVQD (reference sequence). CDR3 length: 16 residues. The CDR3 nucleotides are TGCGCCAGCAGTGAGTCGACTAGCGGGAGGACCCGTGAGCAGTTCTTC. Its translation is CASSESTSGRTREQFF.

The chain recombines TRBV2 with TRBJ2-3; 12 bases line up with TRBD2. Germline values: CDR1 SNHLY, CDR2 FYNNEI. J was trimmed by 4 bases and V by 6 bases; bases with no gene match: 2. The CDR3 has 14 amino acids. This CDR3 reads CASSGLAGSDTQYF. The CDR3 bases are TGTGCCAGCAGCGGACTAGCGGGATCAGATACGCAGTATTTT.